These 30 T cell receptor beta chains were sequenced from one sample in a study of blood T cells in healthy people across ages. A second PCR of roughly 6 to 12 cycles used a sample-barcoded 5' primer and a J-beta primer mix. TCRdb ran MiXCR on the 5' RACE reads and lists one entry per CDR3 protein. The sample yields fewer than 700,000 distinct CDR3 sequences, under 55% seen once. Sequences were obtained from blood. The receptor source for this set is a man older than 75 in good health.

The chain combines TRBV20-1 with TRBJ2-3; 13 bases map to TRBD2. The germline CDR1 and CDR2 sequences are DFQATT and SNEGSKA (reference sequence). V shed 1 base, J shed 2 bases, and the junction held 6 bases outside the gene matches. The CDR3 is made up of 17 amino acids. The CDR3 is CSARAVLAGGSTDTQYF. Here the CDR3 DNA reads TGCAGTGCTAGAGCCGTACTAGCGGGGGGGTCCACAGATACGCAGTATTTT.

V usage is TRBV29-1 and J usage is TRBJ2-3; maybe TRBD2 (5 bases). Trimming shortened V by 6 bases and J by 2 bases, and 18 bases separated the two germline ends. The CDR3 spans 15 residues. Germline V CDR1 and CDR2: SQVTM, ANQGSEA. The CDR3 bases are TGCAGCGTGTCTTCCCCTAAGCGGCACACAGATACGCAGTATTTT. Translated: CSVSSPKRHTDTQYF.

The gene calls are TRBV2 and TRBJ2-3, with D perhaps given as TRBD1 or TRBD2 (5 bases each). Germline V gene data show CDR1 as SNHLY and CDR2 as FYNNEI. Trimming took 3 bases from V and 6 from J, leaving 13 bases between them. This CDR3 has 14 residues. The CDR3 loop reads CASSEMRGADTQYF. For the CDR3, the DNA is TGTGCCAGCAGTGAGATGAGGGGAGCGGATACGCAGTATTTT.

This clonotype is medium-sized (0.01 to 0.1%) by share. This chain joins TRBV6-5 and TRBJ1-2, with D possibly TRBD1 on 5 matching bases. CDR3 size: 14 residues. V lost 5 bases and J 4 bases, leaving 14 bases between the germline ends. The germline CDR1 and CDR2 sequences are MNHEY and SVGAGI. CDR3 DNA sequence: TGTGCCAGCAGTCTTCAGGGTAATAGCTATGGCTACACCTTC. Translation: CASSLQGNSYGYTF.

In its sample, this clonotype was seen a few times. This chain connects TRBV20-1 to TRBJ2-7; D ambiguous. V dropped 5 bases and J dropped 1 base, with 15 bases sitting between them. This CDR3 is 14 amino acids long. Germline V gives CDR1 DFQATT, CDR2 SNEGSKA (reference sequence). The CDR3 protein is CSAEHSSRSYEQYF. CDR3 nucleotide sequence: TGCAGTGCTGAGCACTCTAGTCGGTCCTACGAGCAGTACTTC.

A few counts support this clonotype. The chain employs TRBV7-2 and TRBJ2-3, with 7 bases matching TRBD1. Losses at the gene ends were 5 bases for V and 0 bases for J; bases not matched to a gene: 8. Germline V gene sequence: CDR1 SGHTA, CDR2 FQGNSA. The CDR3 sequence is 16 residues long. In DNA, the CDR3 is TGTGCCAGCAGCCAAGACCTGGGACAGAGCACAGATACGCAGTATTTT. The encoded protein is CASSQDLGQSTDTQYF.

This clonotype was seen once. The chain uses TRBV7-2 and TRBJ1-4; TRBD1 is a possible D gene (6 bases). CDR3 length equals 12 residues. Per the germline V gene, CDR1 is SGHTA and CDR2 is FQGNSA. V dropped 5 bases and J dropped 7 bases, with 8 bases sitting between them. CDR3 loop: CASSADSEKLFF. The CDR3, as DNA: TGTGCCAGCAGCGCGGACAGTGAAAAACTGTTTTTT.

As to this clonotype: Germline and junction disagree at one end, which may indicate a read error. The chain joins TRBV27 to TRBJ2-5; D possibly corresponds to TRBD1 (6 bases). The germline gives CDR1 MNHEY, CDR2 SMNVEV (reference sequence). There are 13 residues in the CDR3. The CDR3 DNA reads TGTGCCAGCCAGGGGTTTCCCGCAGAGAACCAGTACTTC. It is translated as CASQGFPAENQYF.

The chain has TRBV15 and TRBJ2-7, with D perhaps TRBD1 (6 bases). The V end was cut by 3 bases, the J end by 2 bases, with 8 bases between. The CDR3 is 13 residues long. CDR1 is LNHNV and CDR2 is YYDKDF in the germline V gene (reference sequence). Written as DNA, the CDR3 is TGTGCCACCAGCAGCGGGGACACCTACGAGCAGTACTTC. The encoded protein is CATSSGDTYEQYF.

The chain is built from TRBV7-2 and TRBJ1-5; 7 bases align to TRBD1. Germline V gene lookup returns CDR1 SGHTA and CDR2 FQGNSA. CDR3 length: 14 residues. The ends lost 4 bases at V and 4 bases at J; junction bases unmatched: 4. The CDR3 sequence: CASSSPGQNQPQHF. Written as DNA, the CDR3 is TGTGCCAGCAGCTCTCCGGGACAGAATCAGCCCCAGCATTTT.

This clonotype was found a few times. CDR3 protein: CASSQEIGEWQETQYF. Written as DNA, the CDR3 is TGCGCCAGCAGCCAAGAAATCGGGGAATGGCAAGAGACCCAGTACTTC. The chain couples TRBV4-3 to TRBJ2-5; D may be TRBD2 (5 bases). Germline V gene sequence: CDR1 LGHNA, CDR2 YSLEER. CDR3 size: 16 residues. The V end was cut by 0 bases, the J end by 2 bases, with 13 bases between.

The chain joins TRBV9 to TRBJ2-5, with D perhaps TRBD1 or TRBD2 (5 bases each). The V gene's germline CDR1 is SGDLS and CDR2 YYNGEE. This CDR3 comprises 15 residues. The germline V and J ends were trimmed by 0 bases and 2 bases, with 11 bases remaining between them. The CDR3: CASSVATGPQETQYF. CDR3 sequence (DNA): TGTGCCAGCAGCGTAGCTACGGGACCACAAGAGACCCAGTACTTC. The whole variable domain, filled in from reference TRBV9 and TRBJ2-5, reads DSGVTQTPKHLITATGQRVTLRCSPRSGDLSVYWYQQSLDQGLQFLIQYYNGEERAKGNILERFSAQQFPDLHSELNLSSLELGDSALYFCASSVATGPQETQYFGPGTRLLVL.

The rearrangement joins TRBV7-8 to TRBJ2-7; 7 bases are a match to TRBD1. This CDR3 has 13 amino acids. V shed 5 bases, J shed 3 bases, and the junction held 4 bases outside the gene matches. In germline, CDR1 is SGHVS, CDR2 FQNEAQ. CDR3 DNA sequence: TGTGCCAGCAGCCACCGACAGGGCTACGAGCAGTACTTC. Translation gives CASSHRQGYEQYF. The full variable domain, rest sourced from reference TRBV7-8 and TRBJ2-7, is GAGVSQSPRYKVAKRGQDVALRCDPISGHVSLFWYQQALGQGPEFLTYFQNEAQLDKSGLPSDRFFAERPEGSVSTLKIQRTQQEDSAVYLCASSHRQGYEQYFGPGTRLTVT.

The chain has TRBV6-5 and TRBJ1-6; unclear D gene. Trimming shortened V by 7 bases and J by 13 bases, and 5 bases separated the two germline ends. The V gene's germline CDR1 is MNHEY and CDR2 SVGAGI. The CDR3 is 9 residues long. The CDR3 region is CASTGPLHF. The CDR3 DNA follows: TGTGCCAGCACCGGCCCCCTCCACTTT.

V usage is TRBV5-1 and J usage is TRBJ2-3; D not certain. The V end lost 1 base, the J end lost 2 bases, and 8 bases lay between the germline ends. CDR3 length: 14 amino acids. In germline, CDR1 is SGHRS, CDR2 YFSETQ. The CDR3 nucleotides are TGCGCCAGCAGCTTGATTGGGGACACAGATACGCAGTATTTT. Its protein product is CASSLIGDTDTQYF.

This clonotype was counted only a few times. This CDR3 is CASSGNRGRGLNEQFF. The CDR3 DNA sequence: TGTGCCAGCAGTGGGAACAGGGGGCGCGGGCTGAATGAGCAGTTCTTC. This chain joins TRBV28 and TRBJ2-1, with 9 bases lining up with TRBD1. V dropped 5 bases and J dropped 7; count of bases not matched to a gene: 12. The CDR3 loop spans 16 amino acids. CDR1 is MDHEN, CDR2 SYDVKM, per germline.

The chain couples TRBV6-6 to TRBJ1-4; weak D call: TRBD1 (5 bases). The germline V and J ends were trimmed by 7 bases and 2 bases, with 11 bases remaining between them. The CDR3 spans 14 residues. Germline V gene data show CDR1 as MNHNY and CDR2 as SVGAGI (reference sequence). In DNA form, the CDR3 reads TGTGCCAGCATTTTAGACAGCACTAATGAAAAACTGTTTTTT. Protein: CASILDSTNEKLFF.

This clonotype was seen a single time. Germline and junction disagree at one end, which may indicate a read error. The V call is TRBV15, the J call TRBJ2-3, with D unresolved. The CDR3 sequence is 16 residues long. Germline values: CDR1 LNHNV, CDR2 YYDKDF (reference sequence). CDR3 amino acids: CATSRGVDVDTDTQYF. The CDR3 DNA reads as TGCGCCACCAGCAGAGGCGTCGATGTGGACACAGATACGCAGTATTTT.

This chain uses TRBV6-5 with TRBJ1-4; D not certain. Germline V gives CDR1 MNHEY, CDR2 SVGAGI. Deletions cut 6 bases from V and 5 bases from J, with 16 bases between. The CDR3 is 15 amino acids. In DNA form, the CDR3 reads TGTGCCAGCAGGCGTAACGACGGATCCAATGAAAAACTGTTTTTT. Translating it yields CASRRNDGSNEKLFF.

In this sample, this clonotype turned up once. The chain has TRBV11-2 and TRBJ2-5, with D perhaps matching TRBD1 (6 bases). The DNA end lines up better with TRBJ2-7; the J call may be wrong. The CDR3 consists of 13 residues. Germline CDR1 and CDR2: SGHAT and FQNNGV. The CDR3 is CASSPQQGFEQYF. The CDR3 DNA reads TGTGCCAGCAGCCCCCAACAGGGTTTCGAGCAGTACTTC.

The V and J genes are TRBV4-1 and TRBJ2-5; D is uncertain. The CDR3 loop spans 14 amino acids. The germline gives CDR1 MGHRA, CDR2 YSYEKL. V dropped 0 bases and J dropped 4 bases, with 9 bases sitting between them. CDR3 sequence: CASSQEGDGETQYF. CDR3 DNA: TGCGCCAGCAGCCAAGAAGGTGACGGAGAGACCCAGTACTTC.

V gene TRBV10-3 combines with J gene TRBJ1-2, with 8 bases aligning to TRBD1. The CDR3 consists of 16 residues. Looked up from germline, CDR1 is ENHRY and CDR2 is SYGVKD. Trimming took 0 bases from V and 5 from J; bases not matched to a gene: 8. The CDR3 spells CAISESPGGVSYGYTF. CDR3 nucleotides: TGTGCCATCAGTGAGTCGCCAGGGGGCGTTAGTTATGGCTACACCTTC.

Notes on this clonotype: Germline is not matched at one junction end, which may reflect a read error. The chain links TRBV5-1 to TRBJ2-3, with 7 bases lining up with TRBD2. Germline CDR1 and CDR2: SGHRS and YFSETQ. The CDR3 has 16 amino acids. CDR3 region: CPSSLEPAGQRDRQYF. The CDR3 DNA follows: TGCCCCAGCAGCTTGGAGCCAGCGGGGCAAAGGGATAGGCAGTATTTT.

This clonotype appeared a single time. This sequence joins TRBV12-3 or TRBV12-4 and TRBJ1-6, with D hard to call. This CDR3 spans 13 amino acids. The germline V and J ends were trimmed by 5 bases and 8 bases, with 10 bases remaining between them. CDR3 protein: CASSRTEYSPLHF. DNA for the CDR3: TGTGCCAGCAGTCGGACCGAGTATTCACCCCTCCACTTT.

This clonotype has more than one count but fewer than ten. The V call is TRBV28, the J call TRBJ2-1; D may be TRBD1 or TRBD2 (7 bases each). The CDR3 runs to 17 residues. Germline V gives CDR1 MDHEN, CDR2 SYDVKM. DNA for the CDR3: TGTGCTTGTCGGGGCCTGAGCGGGGACAGCTCCTACAATGAGCAGTTCTTC. This codes for CACRGLSGDSSYNEQFF.

This chain connects TRBV29-1 to TRBJ2-1, with 9 bases fitting TRBD2. CDR3 length: 15 residues. Trimming removed 5 bases from V and 7 bases from J; junction bases left unmatched: 12. CDR1 and CDR2 from the germline V gene are SQVTM and ANQGSEA. CDR3 bases: TGCAGCGTTCACGACATAGCGGGGGCGGGGAATGAGCAGTTCTTC. It yields the protein CSVHDIAGAGNEQFF.

The chain recombines TRBV29-1 with TRBJ2-7; TRBD1 agrees at 8 bases. Germline lookup yields CDR1 SQVTM and CDR2 ANQGSEA. The CDR3 runs to 12 residues. Germline trimming cut 3 bases from V and 6 bases from J; bases unmatched to any gene: 4. The DNA for the CDR3 is TGCAGCGTTGAGGACAGGGCAGGCGAGCAGTACTTC. This translates into CSVEDRAGEQYF.

This chain's CDR3 is CASSPSGTASYEQYF. The CDR3, as DNA: TGTGCCAGCAGTCCTTCCGGGACAGCGTCCTACGAGCAGTACTTC. This chain connects TRBV28 to TRBJ2-7; 7 positions agree with TRBD1. The germline CDR1 and CDR2 sequences are MDHEN and SYDVKM. Trimming took 5 bases from V and 1 from J; bases not matched to a gene: 8. The CDR3 runs 15 residues. Complete variable domain (other parts from reference TRBV28 and TRBJ2-7): DVKVTQSSRYLVKRTGEKVFLECVQDMDHENMFWYRQDPGLGLRLIYFSYDVKMKEKGDIPEGYSVSREKKERFSLILESASTNQTSMYLCASSPSGTASYEQYFGPGTRLTVT.

The rearrangement uses TRBV21-1 and TRBJ2-3; the D call TRBD1 from the table was never checked on the DNA. TRBV21-1 is a documented pseudogene. CDR3 length equals 17 residues. The CDR3, as DNA: TGTGCCAGCAGCACTAACCTTAGGGGGCCCAGGGGGGATACGCAGTATTTT. Protein: CASSTNLRGPRGDTQYF.

V and J are TRBV20-1 and TRBJ2-1; D not certain. CDR3 length equals 12 residues. V was cut by 3 bases and J by 12 bases, with 15 bases left in between. The germline CDR1 and CDR2 sequences are DFQATT and SNEGSKA (reference sequence). The chain's CDR3 is CSASWPAMGQFF. In DNA form, the CDR3 reads TGCAGTGCTAGCTGGCCGGCCATGGGGCAGTTCTTC.